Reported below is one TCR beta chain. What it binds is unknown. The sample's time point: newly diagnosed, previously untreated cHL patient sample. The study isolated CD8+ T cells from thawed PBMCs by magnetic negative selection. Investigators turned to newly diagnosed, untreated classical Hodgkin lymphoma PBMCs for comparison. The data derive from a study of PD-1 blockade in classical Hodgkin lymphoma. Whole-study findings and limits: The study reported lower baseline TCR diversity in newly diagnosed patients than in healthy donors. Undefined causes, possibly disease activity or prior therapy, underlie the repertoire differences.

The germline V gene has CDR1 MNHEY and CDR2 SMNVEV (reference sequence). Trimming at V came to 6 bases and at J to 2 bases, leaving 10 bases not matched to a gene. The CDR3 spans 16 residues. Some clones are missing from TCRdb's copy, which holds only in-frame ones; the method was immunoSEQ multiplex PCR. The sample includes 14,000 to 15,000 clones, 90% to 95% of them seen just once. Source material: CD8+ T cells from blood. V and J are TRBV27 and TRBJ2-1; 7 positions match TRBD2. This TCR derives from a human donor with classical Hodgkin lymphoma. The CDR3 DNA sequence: TGTGCCAGCAGCCTAACAGCGGGATCCGCCTACAATGAGCAGTTCTTC. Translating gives CASSLTAGSAYNEQFF.